These 30 T cell receptor beta chains originate from one sample sequenced in a study of T cell repertoires in cytomegalovirus infection. Each CDR3 protein is one row after TCRdb ran MiXCR on the reads. The sample holds around 550,000 distinct CDR3 sequences; about 25% are singletons and the top ten take approximately 13%. Sequenced material: PBMCs. Receptors originate from a human donor in good health (CMV status not recorded). Some clones in this sample may be carry-over from other donors' samples.

This clonotype was seen at least ten times. The chain employs TRBV7-2 and TRBJ1-5; 7 positions agree with TRBD1. V lost 3 bases and J lost 7; bases outside the gene matches: 12. CDR3 length: 16 residues. CDR1 and CDR2 from the germline V gene are SGHTA and FQGNSA. CDR3 coding DNA: TGTGCCAGCAGCTTCGAAGGGGGTAGGGGGCAACAGCCCCAGCATTTT. Its translation: CASSFEGGRGQQPQHF.

This clonotype was recorded a few times. This chain uses TRBV10-2 with TRBJ1-2; 7 bases match TRBD1. Losses at the gene ends were 0 bases for V and 6 bases for J; bases not matched to a gene: 4. This CDR3 spans 14 amino acids. Looked up from germline, CDR1 is WSHSY and CDR2 is SAAADI. DNA of the CDR3: TGCGCCAGCAGTGAGTCGACAGGGTTCGATGGCTACACCTTC. Its translation: CASSESTGFDGYTF.

This clonotype was seen more than once but under ten times. V gene TRBV6-5 combines with J gene TRBJ1-4; D call uncertain. The CDR3 has 15 residues. V was clipped by 2 bases and J by 3 bases, with 10 bases between them. Germline loops: CDR1 MNHEY, CDR2 SVGAGI. The CDR3 coding sequence is TGTGCCAGCAGTTACGGAAAGGGCCCTAATGAAAAACTGTTTTTT. Its protein is CASSYGKGPNEKLFF.

This clonotype was found a few times. This chain links TRBV29-1 with TRBJ2-7; 8 positions agree with TRBD2. Losses at the gene ends were 4 bases for V and 5 bases for J; bases not matched to a gene: 4. CDR1 is SQVTM and CDR2 is ANQGSEA in the germline V gene. CDR3 length: 12 residues. CDR3 protein: CSVAAGAHEQYF. As DNA, the CDR3 is TGCAGCGTTGCAGCGGGAGCCCACGAGCAGTACTTC.

This clonotype was recorded a few times. This chain connects TRBV4-1 to TRBJ2-5; 7 positions match TRBD1. Germline CDR1 and CDR2: MGHRA and YSYEKL. CDR3 length equals 14 residues. The trim removed 0 bases at V and 5 bases at J, leaving 3 bases unmatched. The CDR3 bases are TGCGCCAGCAGCCAAGATAGGGGGCGGGAGACCCAGTACTTC. It is translated as CASSQDRGRETQYF.

This clonotype came up a few times. The genes are TRBV6-2 or TRBV6-3 and TRBJ1-1; 7 bases align to TRBD1. The CDR3 is 11 amino acids. In germline, CDR1 is MNHEY, CDR2 SVGEGT. V was pared by 10 bases and J by 8 bases, with 7 bases of the junction left unmatched. The CDR3 DNA sequence: TGTGCCATCTCACAGGGGCAAGAAGCTTTCTTT. Protein sequence: CAISQGQEAFF.

This clonotype has more than one count but fewer than ten. The gene calls are TRBV10-3 and TRBJ2-5; D perhaps matches TRBD2 (6 bases). Germline CDR1 and CDR2: ENHRY and SYGVKD. The V end was cut by 0 bases, the J end by 6 bases, with 14 bases between. There are 15 residues in the CDR3. CDR3 DNA sequence: TGTGCCATCAGTGAGTCCGGGACTCCAAGCCAGACCCAGTACTTC. As protein: CAISESGTPSQTQYF.

The chain recombines TRBV4-1 with TRBJ1-5, with a tentative D call TRBD1 (5 bases). There are 15 residues in the CDR3. Germline-derived CDR1 and CDR2 are MGHRA and YSYEKL. Trimming pared 0 bases from V and 7 bases from J, leaving 13 bases between. The chain's CDR3 is CASSQDRGGGQPQHF. The CDR3, as DNA: TGCGCCAGCAGCCAAGATCGTGGGGGTGGGCAGCCCCAGCATTTT.

This sequence joins TRBV7-9 and TRBJ1-1, with a possible D match to TRBD1 (5 bases). Germline loops: CDR1 SEHNR, CDR2 FQNEAQ (reference sequence). The CDR3 has 13 amino acids. V lost 6 bases and J 1 base, leaving 9 bases between the germline ends. Here the CDR3 reads CASRPTGNTEAFF. CDR3 DNA: TGTGCCAGCAGACCAACAGGGAACACTGAAGCTTTCTTT.

The chain combines TRBV6-2 or TRBV6-3 with TRBJ2-1, with D perhaps matching TRBD1 (7 bases). The CDR3 is 19 amino acids. Trimming pared 2 bases from V and 0 bases from J, leaving 20 bases between. Germline loops: CDR1 MNHEY, CDR2 SVGEGT. Written as DNA, the CDR3 is TGTGCCAGCAGTTACGAGGCGTGGAGGGGGCAAGGCTCCTACAATGAGCAGTTCTTC. Its translation: CASSYEAWRGQGSYNEQFF.

The gene calls are TRBV15 and TRBJ1-2; D is unclear. This CDR3 is built from 17 residues. Trimming removed 0 bases at V and 2 bases at J, with 16 bases between. Per germline, CDR1 LNHNV and CDR2 YYDKDF (reference sequence). The CDR3 bases are TGTGCCACCAGCAGAGATCGTGGTACAGCTACAAACTATGGCTACACCTTC. This translates into CATSRDRGTATNYGYTF.

The CDR3 protein is CASSSDGLFGEKLFF. CDR3 bases: TGCGCCAGCAGTTCGGACGGACTATTTGGTGAAAAACTGTTTTTT. The chain couples TRBV5-1 to TRBJ1-4; no firm D call. V was cut by 5 bases and J by 7 bases, with 18 bases left in between. This CDR3 has 15 residues. The germline gives CDR1 SGHRS, CDR2 YFSETQ.

This clonotype was observed at least ten times. The chain carries TRBV7-2 and TRBJ1-1; 11 positions match TRBD1. This CDR3 has 14 amino acids. The germline CDR1 and CDR2 sequences are SGHTA and FQGNSA. The V gene end was trimmed by 6 bases and the J gene end by 4 bases; junction bases not matched to a gene: 4. This CDR3 is CASRIGTGGTEAFF. CDR3 DNA: TGTGCCAGCAGAATCGGGACAGGGGGCACTGAAGCTTTCTTT.

The CDR3 sequence: CASSRGQGATDTQYF. CDR3 sequence (DNA): TGCGCCAGCAGCAGAGGACAGGGGGCAACAGATACGCAGTATTTT. The rearrangement joins TRBV5-1 to TRBJ2-3, with 11 positions matching TRBD1. The CDR3 is made up of 15 amino acids. The junction had 4 bases not matched to a gene; V was cut back by 4 bases and J by 3 bases. Looked up from germline, CDR1 is SGHRS and CDR2 is YFSETQ.

Worth noting for this clonotype: Germline and junction disagree at one end, which may indicate a read error. This chain uses TRBV4-1 with TRBJ2-1, with D possibly being TRBD1 or TRBD2 (6 bases each). From germline, CDR1 is MGHRA and CDR2 YSYEKL. There are 15 residues in the CDR3. CDR3 nucleotide sequence: TGTGCCAGCACCACTACTCCGGGGGCTGCGAATGAGCAGTTCTTC. It is translated as CASTTTPGAANEQFF.

This clonotype was detected ten times or more. The chain recombines TRBV7-8 with TRBJ2-4, with 12 bases fitting TRBD1. The CDR3 consists of 14 residues. Per germline, CDR1 SGHVS and CDR2 FQNEAQ. The V and J ends lost 3 bases and 7 bases, in that order; junction bases with no gene match: 1. The CDR3 loop is CASSLGQGANIQYF. The CDR3 DNA is TGTGCCAGCAGCTTGGGACAGGGGGCGAACATTCAGTACTTC.

The chain links TRBV19 to TRBJ1-6; D ambiguous. The ends were cut back, 1 base at V and 5 bases at J, with 6 bases in the middle. Germline V gene sequence: CDR1 LNHDA, CDR2 SQIVND (reference sequence). The CDR3 has 14 residues. CDR3: CASSIGQHNSPLHF. In nucleotides, the CDR3 is TGTGCCAGTAGTATAGGGCAGCATAATTCACCCCTCCACTTT.

This clonotype was counted a few times. The chain couples TRBV12-3 or TRBV12-4 to TRBJ2-1; 10 bases are shared with TRBD2. CDR3 length: 17 residues. V was clipped by 6 bases and J by 1 base; unmatched bases: 9. The CDR3 DNA sequence: TGTGCCAGCAGGTCATCGACTAGCGGGCTTTCCTACAATGAGCAGTTCTTC. Translated, it gives CASRSSTSGLSYNEQFF.

This clonotype came up many times. V usage is TRBV7-2 and J usage is TRBJ2-7; 7 bases are shared with TRBD2. Losses at the gene ends were 5 bases for V and 0 bases for J; bases not matched to a gene: 7. CDR1 is SGHTA, CDR2 FQGNSA, per germline. The CDR3 runs to 15 residues. CDR3 residues: CASSALAGSSYEQYV. The CDR3 DNA reads as TGTGCCAGCAGCGCGTTAGCGGGCAGCTCCTACGAGCAGTACGTC.

This chain links TRBV6-2 or TRBV6-3 with TRBJ2-1; 10 bases are a match to TRBD2. Germline CDR1 is MNHEY and CDR2 is SVGEGT. V lost 6 bases, J lost 5 bases, and 7 bases stayed unmatched. The CDR3 is 15 amino acids. The CDR3 here is CASRGAGGSHNEQFF. The CDR3 bases are TGTGCCAGCAGGGGAGCGGGAGGGTCTCACAATGAGCAGTTCTTC.

The chain recombines TRBV15 with TRBJ1-2; TRBD1 aligns across 8 bases. Trimming removed 4 bases from V and 7 bases from J; junction bases left unmatched: 8. Germline lookup yields CDR1 LNHNV and CDR2 YYDKDF (reference sequence). The CDR3 sequence is 14 residues long. The DNA of the CDR3 is TGTGCCACCAGCACCAGGACAGGGAGAATTGGCTACACCTTC. Translating it yields CATSTRTGRIGYTF.

This clonotype was seen more than once but under ten times. The chain uses TRBV7-9 and TRBJ1-2; 9 positions match TRBD1. Trimming cost V 5 bases and J 8 bases; bases outside gene matches: 9. The CDR3 runs 14 residues. Germline CDR1 and CDR2: SEHNR and FQNEAQ (reference sequence). CDR3 amino acids: CASSLDRGMMGYTF. CDR3 bases: TGTGCCAGCAGCCTCGACAGGGGGATGATGGGCTACACCTTC. The full variable domain, with the rest looked up from reference TRBV7-9 and TRBJ1-2, is DTGVSQNPRHKITKRGQNVTFRCDPISEHNRLYWYRQTLGQGPEFLTYFQNEAQLEKSRLLSDRFSAERPKGSFSTLEIQRTEQGDSAMYLCASSLDRGMMGYTFGSGTRLTVV.

Ten or more counts support this clonotype. The chain employs TRBV12-3 or TRBV12-4 and TRBJ2-1, with 9 bases matching TRBD2. J lost 1 base, V lost 10 bases, and 17 bases had no gene match. CDR3 length: 18 amino acids. Written as DNA, the CDR3 is TGTGCCATTGCGACTAGCGGCAACCAAAAGGGGTCCTACAATGAGCAGTTCTTC. Encoded protein: CAIATSGNQKGSYNEQFF.

This chain uses TRBV11-2 with TRBJ2-1; the D is unclear. CDR1 SGHAT and CDR2 FQNNGV come from the germline V gene. The CDR3 totals 13 residues. Trimming stripped 5 bases from V and 15 bases from J, with 20 bases between. In DNA form, the CDR3 reads TGTGCCAGCAGCCTAGTACCAGGTTCGTTCGCGTTCTTC. Its protein product is CASSLVPGSFAFF. Full variable domain (missing parts from reference TRBV11-2 and TRBJ2-1): EAGVAQSPRYKIIEKRQSVAFWCNPISGHATLYWYQQILGQGPKLLIQFQNNGVVDDSQLPKDRFSAERLKGVDSTLKIQPAKLEDSAVYLCASSLVPGSFAFFGPGTRLTVL.

V usage is TRBV9 and J usage is TRBJ1-5, with TRBD1 identical over 7 bases. The CDR3 sequence is 13 residues long. Germline V gene data show CDR1 as SGDLS and CDR2 as YYNGEE. The V segment lost 5 bases and the J segment 7 bases; nucleotides outside the gene matches: 6. DNA for the CDR3: TGTGCCAGCAGTGTTACAGGGGACCAGCCCCAGCATTTT. This codes for CASSVTGDQPQHF. Drawing the rest from reference TRBV9 and TRBJ1-5, the complete variable domain is DSGVTQTPKHLITATGQRVTLRCSPRSGDLSVYWYQQSLDQGLQFLIQYYNGEERAKGNILERFSAQQFPDLHSELNLSSLELGDSALYFCASSVTGDQPQHFGDGTRLSIL.

A remark on this clonotype: Sequence at one end of the junction differs from germline and may be a read error. The chain joins TRBV5-1 to TRBJ2-1; 7 bases match TRBD2. This CDR3 has 17 amino acids. Germline values: CDR1 SGHRS, CDR2 YFSETQ. The CDR3 protein is CASSLILGLGSNNEQFF. In DNA, the CDR3 is TGCGCCAGCAGCCTAATACTAGGACTAGGCTCCAACAATGAGCAGTTCTTC.

The chain employs TRBV5-5 and TRBJ1-2, with a possible D match to TRBD1 (5 bases). Germline values: CDR1 SGHKS, CDR2 YYEKEE (reference sequence). The CDR3 is 17 amino acids. V was trimmed by 3 bases and J by 7 bases, leaving 25 bases between them. The CDR3 sequence: CASSWKAGARDDSGYTF. The CDR3 nucleotides are TGTGCCAGCAGCTGGAAGGCAGGTGCCCGGGATGACAGTGGCTACACCTTC.

This clonotype has a count of ten or more. The chain recombines TRBV19 with TRBJ2-7; 11 nucleotides agree with TRBD2. The germline CDR1 and CDR2 sequences are LNHDA and SQIVND (reference sequence). The V and J ends lost 3 bases and 4 bases, in that order; junction bases with no gene match: 8. This CDR3 has 16 residues. The CDR3 nucleotides read TGTGCCAGTAGTATCGAAACTAGCGGGAGTGGTTACGAGCAGTACTTC. Translating gives CASSIETSGSGYEQYF. Full variable domain (remainder filled in from reference TRBV19 and TRBJ2-7): DGGITQSPKYLFRKEGQNVTLSCEQNLNHDAMYWYRQDPGQGLRLIYYSQIVNDFQKGDIAEGYSVSREKKESFPLTVTSAQKNPTAFYLCASSIETSGSGYEQYFGPGTRLTVT.

The rearrangement uses TRBV9 and TRBJ1-6; D unclear. The CDR3 length is 13 residues. The germline V gene has CDR1 SGDLS and CDR2 YYNGEE. V was cut by 3 bases and J by 12 bases, with 13 bases left in between. CDR3 residues: CASSEGPWEPLHF. The CDR3 DNA sequence: TGTGCCAGCAGCGAAGGACCTTGGGAACCCCTCCACTTT. Combining the CDR3 with reference TRBV9 and TRBJ1-6 gives the whole variable domain DSGVTQTPKHLITATGQRVTLRCSPRSGDLSVYWYQQSLDQGLQFLIQYYNGEERAKGNILERFSAQQFPDLHSELNLSSLELGDSALYFCASSEGPWEPLHFGNGTRLTVT.

The V gene is TRBV7-8, the J gene TRBJ2-6; D is unclear. Trimming stripped 4 bases from V and 4 bases from J, with 11 bases between. The CDR3 is 15 residues long. Germline V gene lookup returns CDR1 SGHVS and CDR2 FQNEAQ. The CDR3: CASSYIRFGANVLTF. The CDR3 DNA reads as TGTGCCAGCAGCTATATTAGATTCGGGGCCAACGTCCTGACTTTC.